This T cell receptor (beta chain) was documented in a study of control samples from healthy donors and cancer patients. The method was immunoSEQ multiplex PCR; TCRdb's version includes in-frame clones alone and lacks a portion of them. This table has 130,000 to 150,000 clones, roughly 89% appearing once. This CDR3 is built from 16 residues. Between the trimmed V and J ends, which lost 0 bases and 4 bases, there was a span of 13 bases. Per the germline V gene, CDR1 is SNHLY and CDR2 is FYNNEI. What was sequenced was blood. The V call is TRBV2, the J call TRBJ1-5, with D possibly TRBD1 on 5 matching bases. This sequence originates from a man aged 25-45 years in good health. The CDR3 DNA sequence: TGTGCCAGCAGTGAAGCGTTGGCAGGGCGGAATCAGCCCCAGCATTTT. This gives the protein CASSEALAGRNQPQHF.